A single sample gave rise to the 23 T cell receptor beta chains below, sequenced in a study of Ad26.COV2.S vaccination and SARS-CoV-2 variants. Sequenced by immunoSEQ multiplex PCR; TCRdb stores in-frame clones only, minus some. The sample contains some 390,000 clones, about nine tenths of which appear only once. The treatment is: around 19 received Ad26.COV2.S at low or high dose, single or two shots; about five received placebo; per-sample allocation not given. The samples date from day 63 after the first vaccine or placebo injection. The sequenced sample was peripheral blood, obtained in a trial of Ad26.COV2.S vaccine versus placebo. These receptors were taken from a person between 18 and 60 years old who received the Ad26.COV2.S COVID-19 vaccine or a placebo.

CDR3 bases: TGTGCCAGCAGCGTAGGCCCAGCGGGAAACAGAGGTGAGCAGTTCTTC. Translation gives CASSVGPAGNRGEQFF. The V call is TRBV9, the J call TRBJ2-1, with 7 nucleotides matching TRBD2. Germline V gene data show CDR1 as SGDLS and CDR2 as YYNGEE. The CDR3 loop spans 16 amino acids. The V and J ends lost 0 bases and 9 bases, in that order; junction bases with no gene match: 12.

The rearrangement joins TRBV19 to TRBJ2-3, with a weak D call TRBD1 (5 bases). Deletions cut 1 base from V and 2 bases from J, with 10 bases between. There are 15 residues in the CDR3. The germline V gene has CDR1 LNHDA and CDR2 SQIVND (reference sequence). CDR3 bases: TGTGCCAGTAGTATAGGTACAGGCCCCACAGATACGCAGTATTTT. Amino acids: CASSIGTGPTDTQYF.

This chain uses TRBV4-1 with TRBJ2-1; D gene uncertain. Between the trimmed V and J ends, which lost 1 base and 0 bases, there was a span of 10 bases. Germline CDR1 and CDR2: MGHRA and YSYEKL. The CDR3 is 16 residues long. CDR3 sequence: CASSQVGRSSYNEQFF. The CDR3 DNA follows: TGCGCCAGCAGCCAAGTAGGACGGTCCTCCTACAATGAGCAGTTCTTC.

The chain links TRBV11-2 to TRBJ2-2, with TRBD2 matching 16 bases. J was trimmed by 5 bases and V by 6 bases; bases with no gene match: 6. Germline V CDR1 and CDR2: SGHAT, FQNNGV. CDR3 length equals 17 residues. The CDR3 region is CASRSPGLAGGTGELFF. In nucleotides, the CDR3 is TGTGCCAGCAGATCTCCGGGACTAGCGGGAGGGACCGGGGAGCTGTTTTTT.

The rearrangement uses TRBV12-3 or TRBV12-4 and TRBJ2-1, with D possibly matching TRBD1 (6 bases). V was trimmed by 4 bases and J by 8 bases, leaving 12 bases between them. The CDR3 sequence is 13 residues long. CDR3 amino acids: CASSSVGADEQFF. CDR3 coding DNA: TGTGCCAGCAGTTCCGTGGGGGCAGATGAGCAGTTCTTC.

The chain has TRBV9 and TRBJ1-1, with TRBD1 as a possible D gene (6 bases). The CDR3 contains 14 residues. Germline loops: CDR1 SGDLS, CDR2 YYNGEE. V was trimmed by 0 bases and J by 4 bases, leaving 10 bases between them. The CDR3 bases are TGTGCCAGCAGCGTAGAGGGGGGATTCACTGAAGCTTTCTTT. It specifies CASSVEGGFTEAFF.

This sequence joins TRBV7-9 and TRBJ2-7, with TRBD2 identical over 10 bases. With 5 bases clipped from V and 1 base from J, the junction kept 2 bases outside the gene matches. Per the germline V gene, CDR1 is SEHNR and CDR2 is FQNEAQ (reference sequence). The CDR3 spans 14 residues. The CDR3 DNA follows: TGTGCCAGCAGCGAACTAGCGGGGTCCTACGAGCAGTACTTC. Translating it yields CASSELAGSYEQYF.

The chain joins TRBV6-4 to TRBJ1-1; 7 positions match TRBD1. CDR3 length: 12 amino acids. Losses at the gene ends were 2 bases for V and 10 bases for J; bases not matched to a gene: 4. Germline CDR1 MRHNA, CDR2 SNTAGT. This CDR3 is CASSDPGQRAFF. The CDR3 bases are TGTGCCAGCAGTGACCCGGGACAGAGAGCTTTCTTT.

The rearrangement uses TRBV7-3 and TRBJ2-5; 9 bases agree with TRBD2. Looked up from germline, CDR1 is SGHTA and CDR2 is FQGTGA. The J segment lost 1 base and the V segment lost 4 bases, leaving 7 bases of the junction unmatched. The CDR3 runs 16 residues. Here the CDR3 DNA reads TGTGCCAGCAGCTCAGGGGCGGGAGGGGCCCAAGAGACCCAGTACTTC. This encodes CASSSGAGGAQETQYF.

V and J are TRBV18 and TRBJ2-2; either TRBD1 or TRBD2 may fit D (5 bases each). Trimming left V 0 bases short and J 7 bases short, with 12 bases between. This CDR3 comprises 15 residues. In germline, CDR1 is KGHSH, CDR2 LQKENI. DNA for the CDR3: TGTGCCAGCTCACCACCCGGGACCCCGCGCGGGGAGCTGTTTTTT. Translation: CASSPPGTPRGELFF.

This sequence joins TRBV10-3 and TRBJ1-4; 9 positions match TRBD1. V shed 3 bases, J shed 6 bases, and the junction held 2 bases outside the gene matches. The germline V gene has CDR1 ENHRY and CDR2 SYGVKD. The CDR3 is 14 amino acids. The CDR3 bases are TGTGCCATCAGTGAACAGGGGGCGGATGAAAAACTGTTTTTT. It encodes CAISEQGADEKLFF.

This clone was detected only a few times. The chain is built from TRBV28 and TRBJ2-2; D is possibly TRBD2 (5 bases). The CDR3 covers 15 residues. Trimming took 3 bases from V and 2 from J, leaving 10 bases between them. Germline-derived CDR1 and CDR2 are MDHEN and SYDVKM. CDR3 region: CASSLRAENTGELFF. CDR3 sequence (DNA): TGTGCCAGCAGTTTGAGGGCAGAAAACACCGGGGAGCTGTTTTTT.

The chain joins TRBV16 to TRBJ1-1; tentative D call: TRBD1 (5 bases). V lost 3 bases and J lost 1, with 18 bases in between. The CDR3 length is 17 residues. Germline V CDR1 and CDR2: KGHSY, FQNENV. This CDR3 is CASSQIGKGPSNTEAFF. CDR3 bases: TGTGCCAGCAGCCAGATTGGGAAGGGGCCCTCGAACACTGAAGCTTTCTTT.

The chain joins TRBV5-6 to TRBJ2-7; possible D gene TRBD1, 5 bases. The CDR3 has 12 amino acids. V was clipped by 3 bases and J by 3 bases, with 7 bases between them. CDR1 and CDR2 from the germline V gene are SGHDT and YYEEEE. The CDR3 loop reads CASSYQGYEQYF. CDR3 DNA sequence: TGTGCCAGCAGCTACCAGGGCTACGAGCAGTACTTC.

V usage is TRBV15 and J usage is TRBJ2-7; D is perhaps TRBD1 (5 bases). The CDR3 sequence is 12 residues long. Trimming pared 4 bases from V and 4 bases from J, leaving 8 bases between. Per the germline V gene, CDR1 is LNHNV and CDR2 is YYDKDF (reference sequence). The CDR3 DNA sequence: TGTGCCACCAGCACTCAGGGTTACGAGCAGTACTTC. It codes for CATSTQGYEQYF.

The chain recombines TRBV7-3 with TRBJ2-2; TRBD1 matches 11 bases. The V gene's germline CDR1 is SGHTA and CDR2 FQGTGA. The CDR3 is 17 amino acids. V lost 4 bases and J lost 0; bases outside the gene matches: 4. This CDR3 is CASSSRGQGANTGELFF. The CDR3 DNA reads TGTGCCAGCAGCTCCCGGGGACAGGGGGCGAACACCGGGGAGCTGTTTTTT. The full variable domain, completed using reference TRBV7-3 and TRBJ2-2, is GAGVSQTPSNKVTEKGKYVELRCDPISGHTALYWYRQSLGQGPEFLIYFQGTGAADDSGLPNDRFFAVRPEGSVSTLKIQRTERGDSAVYLCASSSRGQGANTGELFFGEGSRLTVL.

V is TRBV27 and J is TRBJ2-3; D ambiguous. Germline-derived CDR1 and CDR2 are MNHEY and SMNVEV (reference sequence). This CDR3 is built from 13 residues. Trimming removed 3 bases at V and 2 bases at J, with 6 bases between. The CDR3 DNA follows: TGTGCCAGCAGTTTCAGCTCCACAGATACGCAGTATTTT. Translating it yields CASSFSSTDTQYF.

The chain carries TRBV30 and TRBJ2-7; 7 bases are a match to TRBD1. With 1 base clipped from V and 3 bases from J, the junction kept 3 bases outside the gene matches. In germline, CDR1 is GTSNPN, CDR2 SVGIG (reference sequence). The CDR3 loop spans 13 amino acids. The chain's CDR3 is CAWSGQGDYEQYF. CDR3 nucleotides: TGTGCCTGGAGTGGACAGGGAGACTACGAGCAGTACTTC.

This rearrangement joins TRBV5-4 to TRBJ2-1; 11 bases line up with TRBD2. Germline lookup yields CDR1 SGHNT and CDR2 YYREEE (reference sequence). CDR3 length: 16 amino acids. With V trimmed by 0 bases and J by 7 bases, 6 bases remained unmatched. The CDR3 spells CASSLGGLAARNEQFF. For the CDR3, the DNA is TGTGCCAGCAGCTTGGGGGGACTAGCGGCCAGAAATGAGCAGTTCTTC. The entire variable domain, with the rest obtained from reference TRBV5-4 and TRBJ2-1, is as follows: ETGVTQSPTHLIKTRGQQVTLRCSSQSGHNTVSWYQQALGQGPQFIFQYYREEENGRGNFPPRFSGLQFPNYSSELNVNALELDDSALYLCASSLGGLAARNEQFFGPGTRLTVL.

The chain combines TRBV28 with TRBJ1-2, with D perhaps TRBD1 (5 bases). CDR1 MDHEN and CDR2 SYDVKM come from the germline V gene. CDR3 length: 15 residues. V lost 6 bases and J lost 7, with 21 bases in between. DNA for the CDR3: TGTGCCAGCAGCCTTCCCTCCGTGGGGGGGGGTGGCTACACCTTC. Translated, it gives CASSLPSVGGGGYTF.

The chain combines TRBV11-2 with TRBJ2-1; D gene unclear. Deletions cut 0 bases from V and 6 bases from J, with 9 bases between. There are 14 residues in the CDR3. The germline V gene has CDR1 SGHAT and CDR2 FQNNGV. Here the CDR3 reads CASSLDLAANEQFF. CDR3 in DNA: TGTGCCAGCAGCTTAGACCTTGCTGCCAATGAGCAGTTCTTC.

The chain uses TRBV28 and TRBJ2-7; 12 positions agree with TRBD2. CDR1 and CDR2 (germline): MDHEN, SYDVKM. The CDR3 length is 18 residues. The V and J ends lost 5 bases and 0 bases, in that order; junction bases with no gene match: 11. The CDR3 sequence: CASSPLASGRALSYEQYF. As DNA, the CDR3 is TGTGCCAGCAGTCCTTTGGCTAGCGGGAGGGCCCTCTCCTACGAGCAGTACTTC.

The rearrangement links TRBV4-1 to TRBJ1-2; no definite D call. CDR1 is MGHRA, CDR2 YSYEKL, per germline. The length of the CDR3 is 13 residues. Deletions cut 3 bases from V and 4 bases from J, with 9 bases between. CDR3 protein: CASSQGSTYGYTF. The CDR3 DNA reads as TGCGCCAGCAGCCAGGGGTCGACCTATGGCTACACCTTC.